Listed below are T cell receptor beta chains from one sample, sequenced in a study of T cell repertoires in cytomegalovirus infection. TCRdb redid the calling of the reads with MiXCR, one entry per CDR3 protein. Here the sample spans 350,000 to 500,000 distinct CDR3 sequences, roughly 31% being singletons. The specimen was PBMCs. The receptors originated from a human donor in good health (CMV status not recorded). Some clones in this sample may be carry-over from other donors' samples. The CDR3 runs from the conserved cysteine through the conserved F or W. D genes are given only for firm matches. The size entry is marked missing in some rows and otherwise reads once, few, many or a size class.

J | D | V | size | DNA | CDR3
TRBJ2-3 | TRBD2 | TRBV7-9 | . | TGTGCCAGCAGCCCCTTAGCGGGGGGGCCGAAAGATACGCAGTATTTT | CASSPLAGGPKDTQYF
TRBJ1-1 | TRBD1 | TRBV7-2 | many | TGTGCCAGCAGCTTAGAGGGGGCCATGAACACTGAAGCTTTCTTT | CASSLEGAMNTEAFF
TRBJ2-2 | . | TRBV11-3 | . | TGTGCCAGCAGCAAAACCGGGACAACGAACACCGGGGAGCTGTTTTTT | CASSKTGTTNTGELFF
TRBJ2-7 | TRBD2 | TRBV7-2 | many | TGTGCCAGCAGCCTGGAGCGGGGGTCCTACGAGCAGTACTTC | CASSLERGSYEQYF
TRBJ1-4 | . | TRBV11-2 | few | TGTGCCAGCAGCTCCCTCGGACAGCTCAATGAAAAACTGTTTTTT | CASSSLGQLNEKLFF
TRBJ1-4 | . | TRBV6-6 | . | TGTGCCAGCAGTTACTCGACTCCGGACCTGGGCGAAAAACTGTTTTTT | CASSYSTPDLGEKLFF
TRBJ2-2 | . | TRBV29-1 | few | TGCAGCGTTGAAGCGGGATCAGGGAAACCCGGGGAGCTGTTTTTT | CSVEAGSGKPGELFF
TRBJ2-7 | TRBD2 | TRBV11-2 | . | TGTGCCAGCAGCTTACAGGCGGGACTAAACTACGAGCAGTACTTC | CASSLQAGLNYEQYF
TRBJ1-5 | TRBD1 | TRBV2 | few | TGTGCCAGCAGTGGCAGGGCAGGGGGCAGTCAGCCCCAGCATTTT | CASSGRAGGSQPQHF
TRBJ2-1 | . | TRBV6-5 | . | TGTGCCAGCAGCTTGTTCGGGGGCTCGTTCTACAATGAGCAGTTCTTC | CASSLFGGSFYNEQFF
TRBJ2-1 | . | TRBV11-2 | few | TGTGCCAGCAGCGAGGGGGGCGCCAACAATGAGCAGTTCTTC | CASSEGGANNEQFF
TRBJ2-5 | TRBD2 | TRBV7-2 | many | TGTGCCAGCAGCTTAGGACCGGGACTAGCGGGGGGGACTAAGTACTTC | CASSLGPGLAGGTKYF
TRBJ1-2 | . | TRBV12-3/TRBV12-4 | few | TGTGCCAGCAGTTCAGGGGCGCTGGCCCCTAACTATGGCTACACCTTC | CASSSGALAPNYGYTF
TRBJ2-1 | . | TRBV27 | . | TGTGCCAGCTGGGACGGGGGCAGGGCACATATTGATGAGCAGTTCTTC | CASWDGGRAHIDEQFF
TRBJ2-3 | TRBD2 | TRBV7-6 | . | TGTGCCAGCAGCTTAGTGGCAGCGGGGGTCGGTCTTCGCACAGATACGCAGTATTTT | CASSLVAAGVGLRTDTQYF
TRBJ1-5 | TRBD1 | TRBV9 | . | TGTGCCAGCAGCGCCGGGGACAGGGTCAATCAGCCCCAGCATTTT | CASSAGDRVNQPQHF
TRBJ2-1 | . | TRBV7-2 | many | TGTGCCAGCAGCATCCGGGACACGCATCCCAATGAGCAGTTCTTC | CASSIRDTHPNEQFF